The 2 T cell receptor beta chains presented below share a single source sample, sequenced in a study of T-cell memory formation after mild COVID-19. TCRdb redid the calling of the 5' RACE reads with MiXCR, one entry per CDR3 protein. The sample yields around 250,000 distinct CDR3 sequences, 9.4% seen once. Input material: PBMCs or a T cell subset sorted from them (not recorded which). The receptors stem from a man younger than 30 who had mild COVID-19 (a few samples of this study predate the infection). Cell type and time point are not known.

This clonotype occurred a few times. The chain combines TRBV29-1 with TRBJ2-5, with D possibly called TRBD1 or TRBD2 (5 bases each). Germline V gene data show CDR1 as SQVTM and CDR2 as ANQGSEA. The CDR3 has 14 residues. V lost 6 bases, J lost 5 bases, and 19 bases lay in between. In DNA form, the CDR3 reads TGCAGCGTGTCCGGGACGGGGCGACGGGAGACCCAGTACTTC. Its translation is CSVSGTGRRETQYF.

This clonotype turned up a few times. The chain is built from TRBV6-5 and TRBJ1-1; D gene unclear. Trimming took off 0 bases at V and 0 bases at J, with 11 bases between the two ends. CDR1 is MNHEY, CDR2 SVGAGI, per germline. This CDR3 comprises 16 residues. The DNA of the CDR3 is TGTGCCAGCAGTTACTCGAAAACAGTCATGAACACTGAAGCTTTCTTT. Translation gives CASSYSKTVMNTEAFF.